The present entry profiles one T cell receptor beta chain with its context. Its antigen remains unidentified. This record comes from a study of radiotherapy plus CTLA-4 blockade in lung cancer. Using immunoSEQ multiplex PCR, the repertoire was profiled, and TCRdb retains in-frame clones only, with some absent. The profile shows more than 55,000 clones, approximately 80% of them singletons. Focal radiation with ipilimumab CTLA-4 blockade was given to patients with chemo-refractory metastatic non-small-cell lung cancer. General observations from the study: Once radiotherapy plus ipilimumab had been given, TCR clones derived from tumor expanded in blood. Early blood T cell clone changes and increased post-radiation serum interferon-beta were reportedly the strongest response predictors.

The sequenced sample was peripheral blood, obtained from a patient treated with radiotherapy plus ipilimumab. The clonotype comes from a human donor with non-small cell lung cancer who had a complete response to radiotherapy plus ipilimumab.

The CDR3 DNA sequence: TGTGCCAGTAGTATTATGACAGTCGATGAGCAGTTCTTC. Translation: CASSIMTVDEQFF. This chain connects TRBV19 to TRBJ2-1, with D possibly TRBD1 on 5 matching bases. V shed 3 bases and J shed 8 bases, with 11 bases lying between them. This CDR3 has 13 residues. Germline V gene sequence: CDR1 LNHDA, CDR2 SQIVND (reference sequence). The whole variable domain, remainder taken from reference TRBV19 and TRBJ2-1, is DGGITQSPKYLFRKEGQNVTLSCEQNLNHDAMYWYRQDPGQGLRLIYYSQIVNDFQKGDIAEGYSVSREKKESFPLTVTSAQKNPTAFYLCASSIMTVDEQFFGPGTRLTVL.